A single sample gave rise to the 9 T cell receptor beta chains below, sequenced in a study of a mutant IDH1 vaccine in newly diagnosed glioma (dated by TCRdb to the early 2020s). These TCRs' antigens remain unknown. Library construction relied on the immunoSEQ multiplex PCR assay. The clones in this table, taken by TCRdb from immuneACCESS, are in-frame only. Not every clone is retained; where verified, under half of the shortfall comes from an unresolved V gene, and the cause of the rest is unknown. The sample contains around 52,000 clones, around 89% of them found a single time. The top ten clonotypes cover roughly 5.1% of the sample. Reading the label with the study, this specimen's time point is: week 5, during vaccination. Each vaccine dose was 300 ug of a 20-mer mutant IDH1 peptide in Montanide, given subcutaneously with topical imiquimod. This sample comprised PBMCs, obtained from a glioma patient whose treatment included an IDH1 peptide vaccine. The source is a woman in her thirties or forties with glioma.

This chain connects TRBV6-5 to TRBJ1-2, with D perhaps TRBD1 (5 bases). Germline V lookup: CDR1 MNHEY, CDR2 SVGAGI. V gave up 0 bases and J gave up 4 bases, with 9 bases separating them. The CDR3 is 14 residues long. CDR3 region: CASSYSGGTYGYTF. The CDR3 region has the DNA TGTGCCAGCAGTTACTCGGGGGGTACCTATGGCTACACCTTC.

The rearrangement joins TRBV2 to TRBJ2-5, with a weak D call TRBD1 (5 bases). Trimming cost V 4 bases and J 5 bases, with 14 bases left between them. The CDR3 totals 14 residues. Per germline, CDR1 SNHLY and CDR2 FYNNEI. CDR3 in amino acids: CASSVDWGLETQYF. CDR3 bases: TGTGCCAGCAGTGTTGATTGGGGCCTGGAGACCCAGTACTTC.

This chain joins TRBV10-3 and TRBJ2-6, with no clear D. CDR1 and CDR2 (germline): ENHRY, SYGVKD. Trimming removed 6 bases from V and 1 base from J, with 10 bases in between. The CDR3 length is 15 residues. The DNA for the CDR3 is TGTGCCATCAGAGGCTTCTTATCTGGGGCCAACGTCCTGACTTTC. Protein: CAIRGFLSGANVLTF.

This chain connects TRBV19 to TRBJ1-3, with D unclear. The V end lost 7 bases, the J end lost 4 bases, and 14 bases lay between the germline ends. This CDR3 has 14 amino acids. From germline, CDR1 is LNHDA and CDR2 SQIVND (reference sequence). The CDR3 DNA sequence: TGTGCCAGTAAAACTGGGAATCCCGGAAACACCATATATTTT. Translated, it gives CASKTGNPGNTIYF.

CDR3 nucleotides: TGTGCCAGCAGCCAAGATGAGAACTCTGGGGCCAACGTCCTGACTTTC. Translated: CASSQDENSGANVLTF. The rearrangement links TRBV4-2 to TRBJ2-6; no reliable D call. V gave up 0 bases and J gave up 0 bases, with 6 bases separating them. The length of the CDR3 is 16 residues. Germline V gives CDR1 LGHNA, CDR2 YNFKEQ.

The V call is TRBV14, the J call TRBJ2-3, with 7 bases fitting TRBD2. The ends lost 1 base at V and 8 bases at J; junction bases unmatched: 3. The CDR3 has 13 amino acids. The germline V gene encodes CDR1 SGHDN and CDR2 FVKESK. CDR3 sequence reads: CASSQGAGVTQYF. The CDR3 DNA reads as TGTGCCAGCAGCCAAGGCGCGGGGGTTACGCAGTATTTT.

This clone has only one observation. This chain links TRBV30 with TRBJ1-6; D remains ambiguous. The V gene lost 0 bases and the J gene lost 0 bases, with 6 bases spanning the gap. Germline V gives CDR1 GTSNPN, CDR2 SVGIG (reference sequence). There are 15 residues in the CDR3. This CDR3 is CAWSVESSYNSPLHF. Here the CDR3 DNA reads TGTGCCTGGAGTGTAGAGAGCTCCTATAATTCACCCCTCCACTTT.

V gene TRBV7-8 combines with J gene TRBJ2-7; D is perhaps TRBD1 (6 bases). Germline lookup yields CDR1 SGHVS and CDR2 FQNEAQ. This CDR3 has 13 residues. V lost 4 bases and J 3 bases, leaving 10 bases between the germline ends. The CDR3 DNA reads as TGTGCCAGCAGCTGGACAGACCACTACGAGCAGTACTTC. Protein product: CASSWTDHYEQYF.

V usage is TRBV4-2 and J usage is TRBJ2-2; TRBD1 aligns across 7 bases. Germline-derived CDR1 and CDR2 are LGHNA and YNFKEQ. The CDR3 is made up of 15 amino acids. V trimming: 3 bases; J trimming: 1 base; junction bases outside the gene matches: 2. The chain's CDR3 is CASSQGDRNTGELFF. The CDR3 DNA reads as TGTGCCAGCAGCCAGGGGGACAGGAACACCGGGGAGCTGTTTTTT.